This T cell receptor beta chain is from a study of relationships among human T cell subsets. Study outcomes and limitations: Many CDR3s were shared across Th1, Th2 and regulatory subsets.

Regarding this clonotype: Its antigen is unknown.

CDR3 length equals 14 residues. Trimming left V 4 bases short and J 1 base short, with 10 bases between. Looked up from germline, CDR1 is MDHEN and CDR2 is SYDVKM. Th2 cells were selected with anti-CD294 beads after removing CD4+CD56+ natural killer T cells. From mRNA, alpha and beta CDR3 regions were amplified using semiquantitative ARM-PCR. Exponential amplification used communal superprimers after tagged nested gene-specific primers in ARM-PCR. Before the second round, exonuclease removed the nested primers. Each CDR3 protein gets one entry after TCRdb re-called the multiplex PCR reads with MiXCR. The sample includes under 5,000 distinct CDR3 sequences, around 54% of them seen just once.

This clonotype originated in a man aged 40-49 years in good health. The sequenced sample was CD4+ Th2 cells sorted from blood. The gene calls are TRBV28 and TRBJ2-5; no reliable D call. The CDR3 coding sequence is TGTGCCAGCAGTTGGGCAGTCGGCCAAGAGACCCAGTACTTC. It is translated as CASSWAVGQETQYF.